This T cell receptor (beta chain) was retrieved from a study of blood T cells in healthy people across ages. This clonotype was counted only a few times. V was pared by 6 bases and J by 4 bases, with 4 bases of the junction left unmatched. Germline CDR1 reads MDHEN; CDR2 reads SYDVKM. This CDR3 is built from 13 residues. PCR was performed a second time for about 6 to 12 cycles using a sample-barcoded 5' primer and a J-beta primer mix. Via MiXCR, TCRdb re-called the 5' RACE reads, giving one row per CDR3 protein. The sample records around 280,000 distinct CDR3 sequences, 25% to 30% being singletons. Sequenced sample: blood. This sequence was found in a woman between 70 and 85 years old in good health. The genes are TRBV28 and TRBJ2-5; TRBD1 matches 8 bases. The CDR3 loop is CASRMTGAETQYF. The CDR3 DNA follows: TGTGCCAGCAGGATGACAGGGGCAGAGACCCAGTACTTC.